What follows are 21 T cell receptor beta chains derived from one specimen sequenced in a study of PD-L1 blockade in urothelial cancer. The protocol was immunoSEQ multiplex PCR, while the TCRdb copy is restricted to in-frame clones and leaves out a portion. Found here are 85,000 to 90,000 clones, 90% to 95% of them singletons; the top ten hold over 8.5%. The sample in question was PBMCs, obtained around atezolizumab (anti-PD-L1) treatment. All receptors derive from a man in his 60s with urothelial cancer.

The CDR3 nucleotides are TGTGCCAGCAGTCTGGACAGCTCGTTTTCAGAGACCCAGTACTTC. This translates into CASSLDSSFSETQYF. The chain combines TRBV6-6 with TRBJ2-5; D possibly corresponds to TRBD1 (6 bases). CDR1 is MNHNY and CDR2 is SVGAGI in the germline V gene (reference sequence). The germline V and J ends were trimmed by 5 bases and 4 bases, with 17 bases remaining between them. This CDR3 region has 15 residues.

The rearrangement links TRBV7-2 to TRBJ2-7; 12 bases line up with TRBD2. The CDR3 runs to 15 residues. Germline V gene sequence: CDR1 SGHTA, CDR2 FQGNSA. V shed 5 bases and J 0 bases; nucleotides not matched to a gene: 2. The CDR3 coding sequence is TGTGCCAGCAGCCCGACTAGCGGGAGCTCCTACGAGCAGTACTTC. Amino acid sequence: CASSPTSGSSYEQYF. Full variable domain (rest looked up from reference TRBV7-2 and TRBJ2-7): GAGVSQSPSNKVTEKGKDVELRCDPISGHTALYWYRQSLGQGLEFLIYFQGNSAPDKSGLPSDRFSAERTGGSVSTLTIQRTQQEDSAVYLCASSPTSGSSYEQYFGPGTRLTVT.

J is TRBJ2-3 and V is TRBV29-1, with TRBD1 identical over 7 bases. CDR1 and CDR2 from the germline V gene are SQVTM and ANQGSEA. The V segment lost 5 bases and the J segment 2 bases; nucleotides outside the gene matches: 10. The CDR3 is made up of 15 amino acids. The CDR3 DNA sequence: TGCAGCGTTCATCTCGGGACAGATTTCACAGATACGCAGTATTTT. Protein product: CSVHLGTDFTDTQYF.

The V call is TRBV5-4, the J call TRBJ2-4; D perhaps matches TRBD1 (7 bases). CDR3 size: 16 residues. Trimming took 0 bases from V and 3 from J, leaving 13 bases between them. From germline, CDR1 is SGHNT and CDR2 YYREEE (reference sequence). The CDR3 DNA reads as TGTGCCAGCAGCTTGGATTTGCAGGGGGGCAAAAACATTCAGTACTTC. Protein product: CASSLDLQGGKNIQYF.

The chain joins TRBV7-6 to TRBJ2-5, with D maybe TRBD2 (6 bases). This CDR3 has 14 residues. The ends were cut back, 6 bases at V and 4 bases at J, with 15 bases in the middle. The V gene's germline CDR1 is SGHVS and CDR2 FNYEAQ. The CDR3 sequence is CASSPEGGGETQYF. CDR3 DNA: TGTGCCAGCAGTCCCGAGGGAGGCGGAGAGACCCAGTACTTC. Based on the CDR3 plus reference TRBV7-6 and TRBJ2-5, the full variable domain is GAGVSQSPRYKVTKRGQDVALRCDPISGHVSLYWYRQALGQGPEFLTYFNYEAQQDKSGLPNDRFSAERPEGSISTLTIQRTEQRDSAMYRCASSPEGGGETQYFGPGTRLLVL.

J is TRBJ2-1 and V is TRBV4-2; 11 bases are shared with TRBD2. J lost 4 bases, V lost 2 bases, and 7 bases had no gene match. Germline values: CDR1 LGHNA, CDR2 YNFKEQ. There are 17 residues in the CDR3. The DNA for the CDR3 is TGTGCCAGCAGCCAATCGTTAGCGGGAGGGCTTTACAATGAGCAGTTCTTC. It specifies CASSQSLAGGLYNEQFF.

The genes are TRBV2 and TRBJ1-1, with 9 positions matching TRBD1. Per the germline V gene, CDR1 is SNHLY and CDR2 is FYNNEI. V lost 8 bases and J lost 11; bases outside the gene matches: 9. There are 12 residues in the CDR3. The CDR3 region has the DNA TGTGCCAGCGGGAGGGGGGGACAGGGTGCTTTCTTT. It specifies CASGRGGQGAFF.

The V gene is TRBV15, the J gene TRBJ1-3; the D gene is possibly TRBD1 (5 bases). V shed 0 bases and J shed 4 bases, with 7 bases lying between them. This CDR3 spans 14 amino acids. Germline values: CDR1 LNHNV, CDR2 YYDKDF (reference sequence). The CDR3 nucleotides read TGTGCCACCAGCAGAGAAGGGGTAGGAAACACCATATATTTT. Its protein is CATSREGVGNTIYF.

The chain joins TRBV15 to TRBJ2-1; TRBD2 matches at 7 bases. Germline CDR1 is LNHNV and CDR2 is YYDKDF (reference sequence). CDR3 size: 14 residues. J lost 9 bases, V lost 3 bases, and 8 bases had no gene match. CDR3 in amino acids: CATSSIGGRGEQFF. Here the CDR3 DNA reads TGTGCCACCAGCAGCATTGGTGGGAGGGGTGAGCAGTTCTTC.

The chain couples TRBV6-1 to TRBJ2-3; tentatively, D is TRBD1 (6 bases). With 1 base removed from V and 3 bases from J, the gap between germline ends came to 11 bases. Germline loops: CDR1 MNHNS, CDR2 SASEGT. The CDR3 totals 15 residues. For the CDR3, the DNA is TGTGCCAGCAGTGAAGGGGCAGGGGCGACAGATACGCAGTATTTT. It codes for CASSEGAGATDTQYF.

The rearrangement uses TRBV30 and TRBJ1-5, with D unclear. The CDR3 runs 15 residues. The germline CDR1 and CDR2 sequences are GTSNPN and SVGIG (reference sequence). Deletions cut 8 bases from V and 3 bases from J, with 20 bases between. CDR3: CALSTAASVNQPQHF. CDR3 coding DNA: TGTGCCCTTTCTACAGCCGCGTCGGTCAATCAGCCCCAGCATTTT.

This clone was seen a single time. This CDR3 is CAWTIAGLETQYF. The CDR3 DNA reads as TGTGCCTGGACCATAGCGGGACTGGAGACCCAGTACTTC. This chain links TRBV30 with TRBJ2-5, with TRBD2 matching over 8 bases. Germline-derived CDR1 and CDR2 are GTSNPN and SVGIG (reference sequence). The junction had 6 bases not matched to a gene; V was cut back by 4 bases and J by 5 bases. The CDR3 is 13 residues long. The complete variable domain, with remaining parts taken from reference TRBV30 and TRBJ2-5, reads SQTIHQWPATLVQPVGSPLSLECTVEGTSNPNLYWYRQAAGRGLQLLFYSVGIGQISSEVPQNLSASRPQDRQFILSSKKLLLSDSGFYLCAWTIAGLETQYFGPGTRLLVL.

The chain couples TRBV29-1 to TRBJ2-3, with a possible D match to TRBD2 (5 bases). CDR1 is SQVTM and CDR2 is ANQGSEA in the germline V gene. Deletions cut 3 bases from V and 2 bases from J, with 9 bases between. The CDR3 is 13 residues long. The CDR3 loop is CSVDQRITDTQYF. CDR3 bases: TGCAGCGTTGACCAGCGGATCACAGATACGCAGTATTTT.

The rearrangement links TRBV7-9 to TRBJ1-2; D call uncertain. The length of the CDR3 is 14 residues. The V end was cut by 7 bases, the J end by 2 bases, with 14 bases between. The germline V gene encodes CDR1 SEHNR and CDR2 FQNEAQ (reference sequence). In DNA form, the CDR3 reads TGTGCCAGCATCACCGGCCCGGGGAACTATGGCTACACCTTC. It encodes CASITGPGNYGYTF.

This chain joins TRBV5-1 and TRBJ1-5; 9 nucleotides align to TRBD1. The CDR3 runs to 16 residues. The V segment lost 4 bases and the J segment 4 bases; nucleotides outside the gene matches: 9. Germline V gives CDR1 SGHRS, CDR2 YFSETQ. CDR3 sequence (DNA): TGCGCCAGCAGCCCGGGACAGGGATCAGTTAATCAGCCCCAGCATTTT. Protein sequence: CASSPGQGSVNQPQHF.

As regards this clone: Other DNA sequences of this sample code for an identical CDR3. The chain employs TRBV5-1 and TRBJ1-3; D possibly corresponds to TRBD1 (5 bases). This CDR3 region has 15 residues. With 1 base removed from V and 4 bases from J, the gap between germline ends came to 12 bases. Germline CDR1 and CDR2: SGHRS and YFSETQ. In nucleotides, the CDR3 is TGCGCCAGCAGCTTGTCTGGTCAGGGCGGAAACACCATATATTTT. It codes for CASSLSGQGGNTIYF.

This rearrangement joins TRBV29-1 to TRBJ2-1; 10 nucleotides align to TRBD2. J was trimmed by 4 bases and V by 5 bases; bases with no gene match: 11. The CDR3 loop spans 16 amino acids. CDR1 and CDR2 from the germline V gene are SQVTM and ANQGSEA. The chain's CDR3 is CSVWLAGDFYYNEQFF. DNA of the CDR3: TGCAGCGTTTGGCTAGCGGGGGATTTTTATTACAATGAGCAGTTCTTC.

The chain links TRBV28 to TRBJ1-2, with D hard to call. Trimming left V 4 bases short and J 4 bases short, with 13 bases between. There are 14 residues in the CDR3. Germline assignment: CDR1 MDHEN and CDR2 SYDVKM. This chain's CDR3 is CASSSQRTLYGYTF. CDR3 nucleotides: TGTGCCAGCAGTTCCCAGAGGACTCTCTATGGCTACACCTTC.

The rearrangement links TRBV13 to TRBJ2-5; D perhaps matches TRBD1 (7 bases). V lost 0 bases, J lost 5 bases, and 19 bases lay in between. This CDR3 comprises 17 residues. Germline V gene sequence: CDR1 PRHDT, CDR2 FYEKMQ (reference sequence). In DNA, the CDR3 is TGTGCCAGCAGCTTAGGCCTCGACAGGGTAGGGAGGGAGACCCAGTACTTC. Encoded protein: CASSLGLDRVGRETQYF.

This chain connects TRBV18 to TRBJ2-7; tentative D call: TRBD2 (5 bases). CDR3 length equals 15 residues. The germline CDR1 and CDR2 sequences are KGHSH and LQKENI. The V end lost 6 bases, the J end lost 1 base, and 16 bases lay between the germline ends. The CDR3 region is CASSSREGPSYEQYF. For the CDR3, the DNA is TGTGCCAGCTCCTCCCGGGAAGGGCCTTCCTACGAGCAGTACTTC.

This rearrangement joins TRBV5-8 to TRBJ2-1, with 10 bases matching TRBD2. Germline V gene sequence: CDR1 SGHTS, CDR2 YDEGEE. With V trimmed by 0 bases and J by 4 bases, 4 bases remained unmatched. The CDR3 runs 16 residues. The CDR3 sequence: CASSLDPSGGYNEQFF. CDR3 in DNA: TGTGCCAGCAGCTTGGACCCTAGCGGGGGTTACAATGAGCAGTTCTTC.